This T cell receptor beta chain is drawn from a study of monozygotic twins with inflammatory bowel disease. Study-wide results and limits: Other individuals had fewer clonotypes in common with IBD patients than with healthy twins, especially with disease activity.

Researchers generated cDNA in eight separate reactions per sample. TCRdb re-analyzed the 5' RACE reads; it lists each CDR3 protein once, without DNA. Its clone listing holds roughly 200,000 distinct CDR3 sequences. Concerning this clonotype itself: The antigen is unknown.

From germline, CDR1 is SGHTA and CDR2 FQGTGA. The CDR3 covers 16 residues. This TCR was recovered from a human donor with ulcerative colitis or Crohn's disease, or a healthy co-twin of an affected twin (not recorded which). Sequenced material: blood. This rearrangement joins TRBV7-3 to TRBJ2-1; the TCRdb call, TRBD1, lacks DNA for checking. CDR3 amino acids: CASSSWGTGDYNEQFF.